The 21 T cell receptor beta chains below were found in one sample sequenced in a study of CD8 T cells in ankylosing spondylitis. MiXCR, applied by TCRdb to the 5' RACE reads, yields one record per CDR3 protein. The table lists some 150,000 distinct CDR3 sequences, under 45% of them singletons, with about 16% in the top ten. The material sequenced was synovial fluid, either unsorted or a sorted T cell fraction (not recorded which). These receptor sequences come from a male donor with ankylosing spondylitis.

This clonotype turned up a few times. The CDR3 protein is CATSRDLEVGRGNSPLHF. CDR3 nucleotide sequence: TGTGCCACCAGCAGAGATCTTGAGGTCGGCCGAGGGAATTCACCCCTCCACTTT. This chain links TRBV15 with TRBJ1-6; D is uncertain. The ends were cut back, 0 bases at V and 7 bases at J, with 19 bases in the middle. CDR1 and CDR2 from the germline V gene are LNHNV and YYDKDF (reference sequence). This CDR3 region has 18 residues.

This clonotype was observed once. V gene TRBV7-3 combines with J gene TRBJ1-2, with D possibly being TRBD1 (5 bases). Germline assignment: CDR1 SGHTA and CDR2 FQGTGA. Between the trimmed V and J ends, which lost 5 bases and 6 bases, there was a span of 16 bases. The CDR3 has 14 amino acids. As DNA, the CDR3 is TGTGCCAGCAGCAAACGGTGGGGGTTTCATGGCTACACCTTC. It is translated as CASSKRWGFHGYTF.

With regard to this clonotype: The junction departs from germline at one end; a sequencing error may be responsible. The chain joins TRBV7-7 to TRBJ2-3; D gene ambiguous. This CDR3 has 13 amino acids. CDR1 and CDR2 from the germline V gene are SSHAT and FNYEAQ (reference sequence). CDR3 sequence reads: CASSLTSSDTQYF. The CDR3 DNA reads TGTGCTAGCAGCTTAACCTCGAGTGATACGCAGTATTTT.

The gene calls are TRBV24-1 and TRBJ2-1, with 7 bases fitting TRBD2. The CDR3 extends over 16 amino acids. V dropped 0 bases and J dropped 5; count of bases not matched to a gene: 6. The V gene's germline CDR1 is KGHDR and CDR2 SFDVKD. This chain's CDR3 is CATSDLDGRPNNEQFF. CDR3 DNA: TGTGCCACCAGTGATTTGGACGGGAGGCCCAACAATGAGCAGTTCTTC.

V gene TRBV3-1 combines with J gene TRBJ2-1, with TRBD2 identical over 10 bases. Unmatched junction bases numbered 9, after V lost 4 bases and J lost 9 bases. This CDR3 has 15 amino acids. The germline V gene encodes CDR1 LGHDT and CDR2 YNNKEL (reference sequence). The CDR3 coding sequence is TGTGCCAGCAGCCCCACCGGGACTAGCGTTATTGAGCAGTTCTTC. Residues: CASSPTGTSVIEQFF.

V usage is TRBV7-2 and J usage is TRBJ1-5; possible D gene TRBD1, 6 bases. Trimming cost V 5 bases and J 0 bases, with 11 bases left between them. The CDR3 has 15 amino acids. Looked up from germline, CDR1 is SGHTA and CDR2 is FQGNSA. CDR3 nucleotides: TGTGCCAGCAGCCGGCAGGGGTATAGCAATCAGCCCCAGCATTTT. Its translation: CASSRQGYSNQPQHF. The full variable domain, completed using reference TRBV7-2 and TRBJ1-5, is GAGVSQSPSNKVTEKGKDVELRCDPISGHTALYWYRQSLGQGLEFLIYFQGNSAPDKSGLPSDRFSAERTGGSVSTLTIQRTQQEDSAVYLCASSRQGYSNQPQHFGDGTRLSIL.

The rearrangement links TRBV7-8 to TRBJ2-7; TRBD2 agrees at 7 bases. J was trimmed by 4 bases and V by 5 bases; bases with no gene match: 5. Germline-derived CDR1 and CDR2 are SGHVS and FQNEAQ. CDR3 length: 13 residues. The CDR3 DNA sequence: TGTGCCAGCAGCCGCGGGAGTGGGTACGAGCAGTACTTC. Protein: CASSRGSGYEQYF.

This clonotype was seen more than once but under ten times. This rearrangement joins TRBV7-9 to TRBJ2-1; the D gene is possibly TRBD2 (6 bases). This CDR3 contains 17 residues. CDR1 SEHNR and CDR2 FQNEAQ come from the germline V gene (reference sequence). Trimming took off 3 bases at V and 0 bases at J, with 15 bases between the two ends. The CDR3 spells CASSFGIAAGSYNEQFF. DNA for the CDR3: TGTGCCAGCAGCTTCGGAATAGCGGCGGGCTCCTACAATGAGCAGTTCTTC.

This clonotype was picked up many times. The chain uses TRBV20-1 and TRBJ2-7; 10 bases align to TRBD2. The J segment lost 0 bases and the V segment lost 3 bases, leaving 11 bases of the junction unmatched. CDR3 length: 17 residues. In germline, CDR1 is DFQATT, CDR2 SNEGSKA (reference sequence). The CDR3: CSASPPVSGRPSYEQYF. The CDR3 DNA reads as TGCAGTGCTAGCCCCCCTGTTAGCGGGAGGCCCTCCTACGAGCAGTACTTC.

The chain has TRBV4-3 and TRBJ2-2, with 9 bases that match TRBD2. Per germline, CDR1 LGHNA and CDR2 YSLEER. J gave up 2 bases and V 0 bases, and 4 bases lay outside the gene matches. CDR3 length: 17 residues. Here the CDR3 reads CASSQDPGTSNTGELFF. The CDR3 region has the DNA TGCGCCAGCAGCCAAGATCCAGGGACTAGCAACACCGGGGAGCTGTTTTTT.

In DNA, the CDR3 is TGTGCCATCAGTCTACAGGGGCCTGAGCAGTTCTTC. Protein product: CAISLQGPEQFF. The gene calls are TRBV10-3 and TRBJ2-1; 7 positions match TRBD1. Trimming cost V 5 bases and J 9 bases; bases outside gene matches: 4. The germline V gene encodes CDR1 ENHRY and CDR2 SYGVKD. CDR3 length: 12 residues.

The chain recombines TRBV4-1 with TRBJ1-6; D possibly corresponds to TRBD1 (5 bases). Trimming left V 3 bases short and J 9 bases short, with 12 bases between. CDR3 length: 14 amino acids. The germline V gene encodes CDR1 MGHRA and CDR2 YSYEKL. CDR3 sequence reads: CASSQGPRGSPLHF. CDR3 DNA sequence: TGCGCCAGCAGCCAGGGGCCAAGAGGTTCACCCCTCCACTTT.

This clonotype was seen only once. The rearrangement joins TRBV27 to TRBJ1-2, with D unclear. V was clipped by 3 bases and J by 8 bases, with 16 bases between them. The V gene's germline CDR1 is MNHEY and CDR2 SMNVEV (reference sequence). This CDR3 contains 14 residues. Here the CDR3 reads CASSFNPELFGYTF. For the CDR3, the DNA is TGTGCCAGCAGTTTTAATCCGGAGCTCTTCGGCTACACCTTC.

This clonotype was seen a few times. This chain uses TRBV29-1 with TRBJ2-5; TRBD1 matches 7 bases. The CDR3 length is 14 residues. The junction had 9 bases not matched to a gene; V was cut back by 3 bases and J by 5 bases. The germline V gene has CDR1 SQVTM and CDR2 ANQGSEA. Here the CDR3 DNA reads TGCAGCGTTGAGACTGACAGGGTTAGGGAGACCCAGTACTTC. Its protein is CSVETDRVRETQYF. Together with reference TRBV29-1 and TRBJ2-5, the CDR3 gives the full variable domain: SAVISQKPSRDICQRGTSLTIQCQVDSQVTMMFWYRQQPGQSLTLIATANQGSEATYESGFVIDKFPISRPNLTFSTLTVSNMSPEDSSIYLCSVETDRVRETQYFGPGTRLLVL.

There are a few counts of this clonotype. The rearrangement links TRBV10-3 to TRBJ2-7; D is ambiguous. CDR3 size: 13 residues. Deletions cut 3 bases from V and 4 bases from J, with 10 bases between. The V gene's germline CDR1 is ENHRY and CDR2 SYGVKD. CDR3 loop: CAISDYSGYEQYF. DNA for the CDR3: TGTGCCATCAGTGACTATTCCGGGTACGAGCAGTACTTC.

The rearrangement joins TRBV6-1 to TRBJ1-2; a weak D match, TRBD1 (6 bases). The CDR3 contains 13 residues. V gave up 6 bases and J gave up 3 bases, with 11 bases separating them. Germline assignment: CDR1 MNHNS and CDR2 SASEGT. In DNA form, the CDR3 reads TGTGCCAGCAGCCCGGACAGTTACTATGGCTACACCTTC. It codes for CASSPDSYYGYTF.

The chain combines TRBV5-1 with TRBJ2-7; 7 bases fit TRBD2. The CDR3 has 13 amino acids. The germline V gene encodes CDR1 SGHRS and CDR2 YFSETQ. V lost 1 base to trimming and J lost 9 bases; unmatched junction nucleotides: 7. The CDR3 bases are TGCGCCAGCAGCTTGACGGGGGGAAGGGTGCAGTACTTC. Translated, it gives CASSLTGGRVQYF.

This clonotype has only a few counts. The V and J genes are TRBV4-1 and TRBJ2-1; D remains unclear. The germline V gene has CDR1 MGHRA and CDR2 YSYEKL. The CDR3 has 16 amino acids. V dropped 0 bases and J dropped 4 bases, with 13 bases sitting between them. In nucleotides, the CDR3 is TGCGCCAGCAGCCAAGAAGGCCGGAATAGGTACAATGAGCAGTTCTTC. Protein product: CASSQEGRNRYNEQFF.

This sequence joins TRBV12-3 or TRBV12-4 and TRBJ1-5, with a weak D call TRBD1 (6 bases). Trimming left V 4 bases short and J 4 bases short, with 17 bases between. There are 16 residues in the CDR3. The CDR3 is CASSYRDTGGNQPQHF. As DNA, the CDR3 is TGTGCCAGCAGTTACCGGGACACCGGGGGGAATCAGCCCCAGCATTTT.

The J gene is TRBJ1-2, the V gene TRBV20-1; D remains unclear. Germline V lookup: CDR1 DFQATT, CDR2 SNEGSKA (reference sequence). The CDR3 is made up of 12 amino acids. With 4 bases removed from V and 4 bases from J, the gap between germline ends came to 10 bases. The CDR3 DNA reads as TGCAGTGCTAAAGGAAGAGGCTATGGCTACACCTTC. Protein: CSAKGRGYGYTF.

The J gene is TRBJ2-1, the V gene TRBV28; 12 bases align to TRBD2. Trimming at V came to 3 bases and at J to 5 bases, leaving 11 bases not matched to a gene. The CDR3 length is 18 residues. The V gene's germline CDR1 is MDHEN and CDR2 SYDVKM. For the CDR3, the DNA is TGTGCCAGCAGTTTTTTCCGACTGGGACTAGCGGGCAACAATGAGCAGTTCTTC. Translation gives CASSFFRLGLAGNNEQFF.